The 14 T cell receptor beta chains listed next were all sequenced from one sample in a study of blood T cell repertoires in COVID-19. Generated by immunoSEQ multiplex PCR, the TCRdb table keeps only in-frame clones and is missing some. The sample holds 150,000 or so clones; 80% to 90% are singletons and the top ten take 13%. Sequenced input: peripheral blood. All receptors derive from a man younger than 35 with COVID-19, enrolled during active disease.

The CDR3 spells CSVDRDRATSGNTIYF. DNA for the CDR3: TGCAGCGTTGACCGGGACAGGGCCACCTCTGGAAACACCATATATTTT. The gene calls are TRBV29-1 and TRBJ1-3; 9 bases match TRBD1. Germline CDR1 SQVTM, CDR2 ANQGSEA. The CDR3 sequence is 16 residues long. The trim removed 3 bases at V and 0 bases at J, leaving 6 bases unmatched.

DNA for the CDR3: TGTGCCAGCAGCTCCCCCGGACTAGCCAATGAGCAGTTCTTC. Translating it yields CASSSPGLANEQFF. The rearrangement links TRBV7-8 to TRBJ2-1, with 8 bases lining up with TRBD2. The CDR3 consists of 14 residues. Trimming removed 4 bases from V and 6 bases from J; junction bases left unmatched: 5. CDR1 and CDR2 (germline): SGHVS, FQNEAQ.

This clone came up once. This CDR3 reads CASSPIKTSGFYEQYF. CDR3 nucleotide sequence: TGTGCCAGCAGCCCGATCAAAACTAGCGGGTTCTACGAGCAGTACTTC. The V and J genes are TRBV5-6 and TRBJ2-7; 9 nucleotides align to TRBD2. The germline CDR1 and CDR2 sequences are SGHDT and YYEEEE. Germline trimming cut 4 bases from V and 3 bases from J; bases unmatched to any gene: 11. The CDR3 has 16 amino acids. Combining the CDR3 with reference TRBV5-6 and TRBJ2-7 gives the whole variable domain DAGVTQSPTHLIKTRGQQVTLRCSPKSGHDTVSWYQQALGQGPQFIFQYYEEEERQRGNFPDRFSGHQFPNYSSELNVNALLLGDSALYLCASSPIKTSGFYEQYFGPGTRLTVT.

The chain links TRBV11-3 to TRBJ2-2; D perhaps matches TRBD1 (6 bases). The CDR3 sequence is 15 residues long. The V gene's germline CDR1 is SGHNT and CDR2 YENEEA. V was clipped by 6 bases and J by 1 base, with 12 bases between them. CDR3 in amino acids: CASRKKDRNTGELFF. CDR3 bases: TGTGCCAGCAGGAAAAAGGACAGGAACACCGGGGAGCTGTTTTTT.

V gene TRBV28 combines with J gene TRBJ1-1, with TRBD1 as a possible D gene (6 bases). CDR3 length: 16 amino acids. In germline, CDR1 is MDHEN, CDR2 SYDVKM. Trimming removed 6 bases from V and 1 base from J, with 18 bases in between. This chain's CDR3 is CASSLQGIGGNTEAFF. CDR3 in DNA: TGTGCCAGCAGCTTACAGGGCATTGGCGGGAACACTGAAGCTTTCTTT. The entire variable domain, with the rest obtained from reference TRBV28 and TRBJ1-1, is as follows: DVKVTQSSRYLVKRTGEKVFLECVQDMDHENMFWYRQDPGLGLRLIYFSYDVKMKEKGDIPEGYSVSREKKERFSLILESASTNQTSMYLCASSLQGIGGNTEAFFGQGTRLTVV.

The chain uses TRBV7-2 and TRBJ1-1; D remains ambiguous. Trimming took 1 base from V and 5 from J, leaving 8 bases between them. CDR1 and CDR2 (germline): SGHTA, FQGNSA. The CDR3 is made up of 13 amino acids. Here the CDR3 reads CASSLVPSTEAFF. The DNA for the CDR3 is TGTGCCAGCAGCTTAGTTCCGTCGACTGAAGCTTTCTTT.

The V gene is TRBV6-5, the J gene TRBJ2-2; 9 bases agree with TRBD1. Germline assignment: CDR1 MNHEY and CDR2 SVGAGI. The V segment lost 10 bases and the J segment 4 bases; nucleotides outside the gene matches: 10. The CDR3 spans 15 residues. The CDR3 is CATDTGGRSTGELFF. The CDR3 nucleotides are TGTGCCACCGATACAGGGGGCAGGAGCACCGGGGAGCTGTTTTTT.

The CDR3 loop is CASSSKQGFDTEAFF. The CDR3 bases are TGTGCCAGCAGTTCGAAACAGGGGTTCGACACTGAAGCTTTCTTT. This chain connects TRBV6-2 or TRBV6-3 to TRBJ1-1; 7 bases map to TRBD1. The CDR3 runs 15 residues. Unmatched junction bases numbered 8, after V lost 4 bases and J lost 3 bases. The germline V gene has CDR1 MNHEY and CDR2 SVGEGT.

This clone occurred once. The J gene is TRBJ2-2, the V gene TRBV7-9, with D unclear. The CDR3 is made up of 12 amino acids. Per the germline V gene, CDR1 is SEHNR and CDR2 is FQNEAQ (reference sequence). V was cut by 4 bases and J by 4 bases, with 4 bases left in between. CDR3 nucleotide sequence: TGTGCCAGCAGCTGGGCCACCGGGGAGCTGTTTTTT. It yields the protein CASSWATGELFF. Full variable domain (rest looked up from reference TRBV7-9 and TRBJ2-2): DTGVSQNPRHKITKRGQNVTFRCDPISEHNRLYWYRQTLGQGPEFLTYFQNEAQLEKSRLLSDRFSAERPKGSFSTLEIQRTEQGDSAMYLCASSWATGELFFGEGSRLTVL.

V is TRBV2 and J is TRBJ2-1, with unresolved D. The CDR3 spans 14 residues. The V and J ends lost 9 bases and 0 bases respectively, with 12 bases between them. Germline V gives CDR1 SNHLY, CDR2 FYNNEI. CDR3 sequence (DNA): TGTGCCAGTATAGTAGAGAGCTCCTACAATGAGCAGTTCTTC. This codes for CASIVESSYNEQFF.

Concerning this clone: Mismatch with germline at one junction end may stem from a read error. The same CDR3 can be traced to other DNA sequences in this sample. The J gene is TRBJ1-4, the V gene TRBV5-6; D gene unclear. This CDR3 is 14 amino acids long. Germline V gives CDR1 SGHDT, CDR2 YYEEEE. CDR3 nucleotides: TGTGCCAGCAGCCTGATTGCAACTAATGAAAAACTGCTTTTT. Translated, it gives CASSLIATNEKLLF.

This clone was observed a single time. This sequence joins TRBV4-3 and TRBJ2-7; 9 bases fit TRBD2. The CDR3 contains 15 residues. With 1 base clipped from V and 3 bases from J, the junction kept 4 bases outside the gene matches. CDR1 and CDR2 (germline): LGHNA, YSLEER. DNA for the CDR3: TGCGCCAGCAGCCAAGGTGCGGGAGGGAACTACGAGCAGTACTTC. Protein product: CASSQGAGGNYEQYF.

This chain's CDR3 is CASSSSLADPAYEQYF. The CDR3 DNA follows: TGTGCCAGCAGTTCCTCACTAGCGGACCCCGCCTACGAGCAGTACTTC. This chain uses TRBV28 with TRBJ2-7, with TRBD2 matching 8 bases. Germline values: CDR1 MDHEN, CDR2 SYDVKM. Unmatched junction bases numbered 10, after V lost 4 bases and J lost 2 bases. The CDR3 consists of 16 residues. The full variable domain, with the rest looked up from reference TRBV28 and TRBJ2-7, is DVKVTQSSRYLVKRTGEKVFLECVQDMDHENMFWYRQDPGLGLRLIYFSYDVKMKEKGDIPEGYSVSREKKERFSLILESASTNQTSMYLCASSSSLADPAYEQYFGPGTRLTVT.

The CDR3 bases are TGCAGTGCTAGTAACTCGCCGAGCACGAACACCGGGGAGCTGTTTTTT. It yields the protein CSASNSPSTNTGELFF. This chain links TRBV20-1 with TRBJ2-2; the D is unclear. V was cut by 3 bases and J by 0 bases, with 14 bases left in between. The CDR3 loop spans 16 amino acids. Germline CDR1 is DFQATT and CDR2 is SNEGSKA (reference sequence).